The 27 T cell receptor beta chains in this list originate from one sample, sequenced in a study of glioma-infiltrating T cells. TCR alpha and beta CDR3 regions were amplified from RNA using iRepertoire nested multiplex PCR. Via MiXCR, TCRdb re-called the multiplex PCR reads, giving one row per CDR3 protein. Among some 180,000 distinct CDR3 sequences listed, around 32% were seen once. Material for sequencing was glioma tissue, nonneoplastic brain tissue, or PBMCs (not recorded which). The origin of the receptors is a human donor with low-grade glioma or glioblastoma, undergoing nonglioma brain surgery, or in good health (not recorded which).

The V and J genes are TRBV9 and TRBJ1-6; TRBD1 might be the D (5 bases). CDR1 SGDLS and CDR2 YYNGEE come from the germline V gene. There are 14 residues in the CDR3. Trimming left V 4 bases short and J 11 bases short, with 16 bases between. The CDR3 spells CASSPPGLTAPLHF. CDR3 DNA: TGTGCCAGCAGCCCTCCAGGGCTTACGGCACCCCTCCACTTT. Using reference TRBV9 and TRBJ1-6 for the parts outside the CDR3, the full variable domain is DSGVTQTPKHLITATGQRVTLRCSPRSGDLSVYWYQQSLDQGLQFLIQYYNGEERAKGNILERFSAQQFPDLHSELNLSSLELGDSALYFCASSPPGLTAPLHFGNGTRLTVT.

To note about this clonotype: This may be a read error, as it is one base from a much larger clone. The chain uses TRBV7-9 and TRBJ2-1; D is possibly TRBD2 (5 bases). The V end was cut by 4 bases, the J end by 8 bases, with 12 bases between. CDR1 is SEHNR and CDR2 is FQNEAQ in the germline V gene (reference sequence). The CDR3 length is 13 residues. The CDR3 reads CASSSREGDEQFF. DNA of the CDR3: TGTGCCAGCAGCTCCCGGGAAGGCGATGAGCAGTTCTTC. Using reference TRBV7-9 and TRBJ2-1 for the parts outside the CDR3, the full variable domain is DTGVSQNPRHKITKRGQNVTFRCDPISEHNRLYWYRQTLGQGPEFLTYFQNEAQLEKSRLLSDRFSAERPKGSFSTLEIQRTEQGDSAMYLCASSSREGDEQFFGPGTRLTVL.

Concerning this clonotype: The junction departs from the called germline gene at one end, perhaps through a read error. The chain couples TRBV6-2 or TRBV6-3 to TRBJ2-3; tentatively, D is TRBD1 (6 bases). Per the germline V gene, CDR1 is MNHEY and CDR2 is SVGEGT. The CDR3 covers 14 residues. This CDR3 is CDSTQGGATDTQYF. The CDR3 DNA follows: TGTGACAGCACCCAAGGGGGAGCAACAGATACGCAGTATTTT.

In its sample, this clonotype was seen many times. V and J are TRBV24-1 and TRBJ2-2, with D possibly TRBD2 on 6 matching bases. Germline assignment: CDR1 KGHDR and CDR2 SFDVKD. This CDR3 has 15 amino acids. Trimming removed 3 bases at V and 4 bases at J, with 11 bases between. CDR3 loop: CATSDGDLFTGELFF. The CDR3 nucleotides are TGTGCCACCAGTGATGGGGACTTATTCACCGGGGAGCTGTTTTTT.

V usage is TRBV7-2 and J usage is TRBJ2-5; 9 bases are a match to TRBD1. With 3 bases clipped from V and 2 bases from J, the junction kept 7 bases outside the gene matches. CDR1 is SGHTA and CDR2 is FQGNSA in the germline V gene. The CDR3 length is 16 residues. CDR3 protein: CASSFPPGQGQETQYF. The CDR3 DNA follows: TGTGCCAGCAGCTTCCCCCCGGGACAGGGACAAGAGACCCAGTACTTC.

This clonotype was seen ten or more times. This chain connects TRBV6-6 to TRBJ2-1; D gene unclear. The CDR3 has 15 residues. Trimming cost V 0 bases and J 3 bases, with 9 bases left between them. Germline V lookup: CDR1 MNHNY, CDR2 SVGAGI (reference sequence). CDR3: CASSYSPSDYNEQFF. The CDR3 DNA sequence: TGTGCCAGCAGTTACTCGCCCTCGGACTACAATGAGCAGTTCTTC.

This clonotype was recorded at least ten times. The rearrangement joins TRBV4-3 to TRBJ2-5, with TRBD2 as a possible D gene (5 bases). This CDR3 spans 11 amino acids. Germline CDR1 LGHNA, CDR2 YSLEER. Trimming stripped 5 bases from V and 7 bases from J, with 8 bases between. As DNA, the CDR3 is TGCGCCAGCAGCGAGGGTGGGACCCAGTACTTC. Translating gives CASSEGGTQYF.

This clonotype has ten or more counts. The V gene is TRBV14, the J gene TRBJ2-7; D may match TRBD1 or TRBD2 (6 bases each). The CDR3 totals 15 residues. CDR1 is SGHDN and CDR2 is FVKESK in the germline V gene. Trimming cost V 2 bases and J 5 bases, with 16 bases left between them. CDR3 in amino acids: CASSQRGAWDHEQYF. The CDR3 DNA sequence: TGTGCCAGCAGCCAAAGGGGGGCCTGGGACCACGAGCAGTACTTC.

Worth noting for this clonotype: This clone may be a read error of a much larger clone one base away. The rearrangement joins TRBV10-3 to TRBJ1-1; D is ambiguous. The CDR3 extends over 13 amino acids. Germline CDR1 reads ENHRY; CDR2 reads SYGVKD. The CDR3 bases are TGTGCCATCGGTGAGGTTTGGGACACTGAAGCTTTCTTT. Its translation: CAIGEVWDTEAFF.

This clonotype has a count of ten or more. The V and J genes are TRBV7-9 and TRBJ1-1, with 7 bases aligning to TRBD1. Trimming took 5 bases from V and 7 from J; bases not matched to a gene: 7. The CDR3 consists of 13 residues. CDR1 is SEHNR and CDR2 is FQNEAQ in the germline V gene (reference sequence). The CDR3 nucleotides read TGTGCCAGCAGCCTGGGGACAGTTCGTGAAGCTTTCTTT. Its translation: CASSLGTVREAFF.

In this sample, this clonotype turned up many times. The genes are TRBV6-6 and TRBJ1-4; a weak D match, TRBD1 (5 bases). There are 14 residues in the CDR3. Germline lookup yields CDR1 MNHNY and CDR2 SVGAGI (reference sequence). V gave up 2 bases and J gave up 3 bases, with 7 bases separating them. The CDR3 protein is CASSYGAANEKLFF. In nucleotides, the CDR3 is TGTGCCAGCAGTTACGGGGCAGCTAATGAAAAACTGTTTTTT.

Details on this clonotype: This may be a read error: a much more frequent sequence differs by one nucleotide. The rearrangement links TRBV6-6 to TRBJ2-3; D is perhaps TRBD1 (6 bases). CDR1 is MNHNY, CDR2 SVGAGI, per germline (reference sequence). The CDR3 has 16 residues. In nucleotides, the CDR3 is TGTGCCAGCACCCTATCAGAGTCCTTCAGGACAGATATGCAGTATTTT. Its translation: CASTLSESFRTDMQYF.

This clonotype has ten or more counts. This chain connects TRBV29-1 to TRBJ2-3, with 12 nucleotides matching TRBD2. Germline lookup yields CDR1 SQVTM and CDR2 ANQGSEA. Unmatched junction bases numbered 2, after V lost 5 bases and J lost 5 bases. This CDR3 region has 13 residues. The CDR3 DNA reads as TGCAGCGTTACGACTAGCGGGAGAGATACGCAGTATTTT. Translated, it gives CSVTTSGRDTQYF.

V and J are TRBV19 and TRBJ2-7, with 7 bases lining up with TRBD2. V lost 4 bases and J lost 4; bases outside the gene matches: 10. Germline CDR1 is LNHDA and CDR2 is SQIVND (reference sequence). CDR3 length equals 15 residues. This CDR3 is CASSTTSVAVYEQYF. The CDR3 nucleotides are TGTGCCAGTAGTACAACTAGCGTGGCCGTATACGAGCAGTACTTC.

This clonotype was picked up a small number of times. The chain is built from TRBV6-4 and TRBJ2-1, with 7 bases that match TRBD1. J was trimmed by 6 bases and V by 2 bases; bases with no gene match: 1. The CDR3 is 13 residues long. CDR1 and CDR2 from the germline V gene are MRHNA and SNTAGT. CDR3 sequence: CASSDRDSNEQFF. CDR3 DNA: TGTGCCAGCAGTGACCGGGACAGCAATGAGCAGTTCTTC.

This clonotype was detected ten times or more. The chain links TRBV3-1 to TRBJ1-2; 7 bases are shared with TRBD1. The germline CDR1 and CDR2 sequences are LGHDT and YNNKEL (reference sequence). Trimming cost V 2 bases and J 0 bases; bases outside gene matches: 6. CDR3 length: 16 residues. CDR3 loop: CASSQTGAPTNYGYTF. CDR3 sequence (DNA): TGTGCCAGCAGCCAAACAGGGGCCCCGACTAACTATGGCTACACCTTC.

The V and J genes are TRBV4-3 and TRBJ2-3; D remains ambiguous. The V end was cut by 5 bases, the J end by 6 bases, with 12 bases between. This CDR3 spans 13 amino acids. Germline CDR1 reads LGHNA; CDR2 reads YSLEER. CDR3 in DNA: TGCGCCAGCAGCAGTTTAAGGAGTGATACGCAGTATTTT. Translating it yields CASSSLRSDTQYF.

V usage is TRBV11-3 and J usage is TRBJ2-5, with D possibly being TRBD1 (5 bases). The CDR3 has 16 amino acids. The germline CDR1 and CDR2 sequences are SGHNT and YENEEA. V lost 6 bases to trimming and J lost 3 bases, with 20 bases between them. CDR3 DNA sequence: TGTGCCAGCAGTTATATGAAGCAGGGAACTAAAGAGACCCAGTACTTC. Translation gives CASSYMKQGTKETQYF.

This clonotype was counted ten times or more. The chain joins TRBV10-3 to TRBJ1-2, with D tentatively TRBD1 (6 bases). In germline, CDR1 is ENHRY, CDR2 SYGVKD. Between the trimmed V and J ends, which lost 7 bases and 6 bases, there was a span of 18 bases. This CDR3 comprises 14 residues. The CDR3 is CAITSPLRGHGYTF. CDR3 DNA sequence: TGTGCCATCACCTCTCCCCTCAGGGGCCATGGCTACACCTTC.

This clonotype was detected only a few times. The chain combines TRBV29-1 with TRBJ2-7; TRBD1 matches 10 bases. This CDR3 has 14 residues. CDR1 is SQVTM, CDR2 ANQGSEA, per germline. J lost 6 bases, V lost 7 bases, and 12 bases had no gene match. CDR3 DNA: TGCAGCGCAGAGGACAGGGGGGTATCTAGCGAGCAGTACTTC. Translated, it gives CSAEDRGVSSEQYF.

This clonotype was counted a single time. A much larger clone is a single base away; this may be a read error. CDR3 bases: TGTGCCAGCTCACCGGCTCAGGGAGCAGAACGGAATTCACCCCTCCACTTT. Translated, it gives CASSPAQGAERNSPLHF. The chain recombines TRBV18 with TRBJ1-6, with D tentatively TRBD1 (5 bases). The CDR3 covers 17 residues. Between the trimmed V and J ends, which lost 3 bases and 7 bases, there was a span of 19 bases. In germline, CDR1 is KGHSH, CDR2 LQKENI.

Remarks on this clonotype: One end of the junction does not line up with germline, which may come from a read error. The CDR3 DNA reads TGTGCCAGCAGCCCTACTAGCGGGCGGCACAATGGGCAGTTCTTC. This sequence encodes CASSPTSGRHNGQFF. The gene calls are TRBV6-2 or TRBV6-3 and TRBJ2-1, with 9 positions matching TRBD2. CDR3 length: 15 amino acids. Germline CDR1 reads MNHEY; CDR2 reads SVGEGT.

Worth noting for this clonotype: A clone one base away is much larger, so this may be a read error. The chain uses TRBV5-1 and TRBJ2-7; the D gene could be TRBD1 or TRBD2 (5 bases each). Germline V gives CDR1 SGHRS, CDR2 YFSETQ. The CDR3 has 14 residues. The CDR3 DNA is TGCGCCGGCAGCACCGGGACCGGGATCTACGAGCAGTACTTC. This translates into CAGSTGTGIYEQYF.

Ten or more counts support this clonotype. This chain uses TRBV10-3 with TRBJ1-1; D might be TRBD1 (5 bases). Trimming pared 0 bases from V and 4 bases from J, leaving 6 bases between. CDR3 length equals 13 residues. From germline, CDR1 is ENHRY and CDR2 SYGVKD. This CDR3 reads CAISESRGTEAFF. In DNA, the CDR3 is TGTGCCATCAGTGAGTCGAGGGGCACTGAAGCTTTCTTT.

In this sample, this clonotype turned up a few times. J is TRBJ2-6 and V is TRBV27, with unresolved D. The length of the CDR3 is 14 residues. In germline, CDR1 is MNHEY, CDR2 SMNVEV (reference sequence). The V end lost 7 bases, the J end lost 0 bases, and 7 bases lay between the germline ends. The CDR3 loop is CASIGSSGANVLTF. The CDR3 DNA follows: TGTGCCAGCATCGGCAGCTCTGGGGCCAACGTCCTGACTTTC.

This clonotype was counted ten times or more. The V gene is TRBV6-2 or TRBV6-3, the J gene TRBJ2-3; 10 bases align to TRBD2. Germline trimming cut 2 bases from V and 1 base from J; bases unmatched to any gene: 12. The CDR3 runs to 19 residues. The germline V gene encodes CDR1 MNHEY and CDR2 SVGEGT. The CDR3 here is CASSYGSASGSSRTDTQYF. The CDR3 region has the DNA TGTGCCAGCAGTTACGGATCGGCTAGCGGGAGTTCCCGCACAGATACGCAGTATTTT.

This clonotype was counted at least ten times. This chain connects TRBV6-2 or TRBV6-3 to TRBJ1-2, with D perhaps matching TRBD1 (6 bases). The CDR3 covers 11 residues. The V end lost 3 bases, the J end lost 13 bases, and 12 bases lay between the germline ends. The V gene's germline CDR1 is MNHEY and CDR2 SVGEGT. In nucleotides, the CDR3 is TGTGCCAGCAGTTATCGGACAGATCGCACCTTC. It specifies CASSYRTDRTF.